These T cell receptor beta chains were read from a single sample in a study of blood T cell repertoires in COVID-19. Assay used: immunoSEQ multiplex PCR; TCRdb lists only in-frame clones, some missing. The table lists approximately 200,000 clones, roughly 80% of them singletons. The sample was peripheral blood. The source of these receptors is a human donor in a cohort sampled during active COVID-19. Each CDR3 is given with its conserved first and last residue. Each record gives: CDR3 protein, V gene, J gene, D gene. D genes are given only for firm matches.

CDR3: CATQGQVGGTQYF
V: TRBV5-4
J: TRBJ2-3
D: TRBD1

CDR3: CASRQGQQETQYF
V: TRBV7-2
J: TRBJ2-5
D: TRBD1

CDR3: CASSASNEQFF
V: TRBV5-4
J: TRBJ2-1
D: NA

CDR3: CASSPRQGTYYGYTF
V: TRBV27
J: TRBJ1-2
D: TRBD1

CDR3: CASSLDVGREGSYEQYF
V: TRBV11-2
J: TRBJ2-7
D: TRBD2

CDR3: CASSREYKNIQYF
V: TRBV28
J: TRBJ2-4
D: NA

CDR3: CASSFRGALTEAFF
V: TRBV5-4
J: TRBJ1-1
D: NA

CDR3: CASSPTGTNLETQYF
V: TRBV19
J: TRBJ2-5
D: TRBD2

CDR3: CASSSWTEEETQYF
V: TRBV18
J: TRBJ2-5
D: NA

CDR3: CASTSVRSSYEQYF
V: TRBV2
J: TRBJ2-7
D: NA

CDR3: CASSIFLAGGTDTQYF
V: TRBV19
J: TRBJ2-3
D: TRBD2

CDR3: CASSMMLAGGPDDEQYF
V: TRBV19
J: TRBJ2-7
D: TRBD2

CDR3: CASSFGQGRNQPQHF
V: TRBV27
J: TRBJ1-5
D: TRBD1

CDR3: CASSGETGGLEQFF
V: TRBV19
J: TRBJ2-1
D: TRBD1

CDR3: CASSSPARQGNRGYTF
V: TRBV6-6
J: TRBJ1-2
D: TRBD1

CDR3: CASSVGGGPTNEAFF
V: TRBV9
J: TRBJ1-1
D: NA

CDR3: CASSLPYRANQPQHF
V: TRBV6-2/TRBV6-3
J: TRBJ1-5
D: NA

CDR3: CSVVRQRDSEQFF
V: TRBV29-1
J: TRBJ2-1
D: TRBD1

CDR3: CASSFLAGVRGETQYF
V: TRBV11-2
J: TRBJ2-5
D: TRBD2

CDR3: CASSLGLGGGGANVLTF
V: TRBV7-2
J: TRBJ2-6
D: NA

CDR3: CASSQDLLRGGEKLFF
V: TRBV4-1
J: TRBJ1-4
D: NA

CDR3: CASSQTGSLYGYTF
V: TRBV19
J: TRBJ1-2
D: TRBD1

CDR3: CASSMRYANTGELFF
V: TRBV19
J: TRBJ2-2
D: NA

CDR3: CASTWTSKQYF
V: TRBV5-6
J: TRBJ2-3
D: TRBD2

CDR3: CATSRDRKGANEQFF
V: TRBV15
J: TRBJ2-1
D: NA

CDR3: CASSPGTGATNEKLFF
V: TRBV5-8
J: TRBJ1-4
D: TRBD1

CDR3: CASSLSVPSNTGELFF
V: TRBV5-1
J: TRBJ2-2
D: NA

CDR3: CASSERRLSASGRYEQYF
V: TRBV6-1
J: TRBJ2-7
D: TRBD2

CDR3: CASSSLAGSGTGELFF
V: TRBV27
J: TRBJ2-2
D: TRBD2

CDR3: CASSPITISGYTF
V: TRBV14
J: TRBJ1-2
D: NA

CDR3: CAILRTGAHEQYF
V: TRBV28
J: TRBJ2-7
D: TRBD1

CDR3: CASSRDRYTEAFF
V: TRBV12-3/TRBV12-4
J: TRBJ1-1
D: TRBD1

CDR3: CASSFGQGDGPLHF
V: TRBV5-1
J: TRBJ1-6
D: TRBD1

CDR3: CASSAGQGRDGELFF
V: TRBV11-3
J: TRBJ2-2
D: TRBD1

CDR3: CASTIGTSGRAYEQYF
V: TRBV28
J: TRBJ2-7
D: TRBD2

CDR3: CATSDLQGRNTGELFF
V: TRBV24-1
J: TRBJ2-2
D: NA